This entry is about one TCR beta chain. The data stem from a study of T cell changes during pregnancy in multiple sclerosis. This table comes from immunoSEQ multiplex PCR, and its TCRdb copy is limited to in-frame clones, with some not included. Of about 70,000 clones listed, around 94% are singletons. Specimen: peripheral blood, collected in the third trimester of pregnancy. This clonotype originated in a female donor with multiple sclerosis, enrolled in a pregnancy study.

In nucleotides, the CDR3 is TGTGCCAGCAGCCGGCGGGGACTTCGCCAAGAGACCCAGTACTTC. Its protein product is CASSRRGLRQETQYF. The V call is TRBV6-5, the J call TRBJ2-5, with D perhaps TRBD2 (6 bases). In germline, CDR1 is MNHEY, CDR2 SVGAGI. The germline V and J ends were trimmed by 6 bases and 1 base, with 15 bases remaining between them. This CDR3 is 15 amino acids long.